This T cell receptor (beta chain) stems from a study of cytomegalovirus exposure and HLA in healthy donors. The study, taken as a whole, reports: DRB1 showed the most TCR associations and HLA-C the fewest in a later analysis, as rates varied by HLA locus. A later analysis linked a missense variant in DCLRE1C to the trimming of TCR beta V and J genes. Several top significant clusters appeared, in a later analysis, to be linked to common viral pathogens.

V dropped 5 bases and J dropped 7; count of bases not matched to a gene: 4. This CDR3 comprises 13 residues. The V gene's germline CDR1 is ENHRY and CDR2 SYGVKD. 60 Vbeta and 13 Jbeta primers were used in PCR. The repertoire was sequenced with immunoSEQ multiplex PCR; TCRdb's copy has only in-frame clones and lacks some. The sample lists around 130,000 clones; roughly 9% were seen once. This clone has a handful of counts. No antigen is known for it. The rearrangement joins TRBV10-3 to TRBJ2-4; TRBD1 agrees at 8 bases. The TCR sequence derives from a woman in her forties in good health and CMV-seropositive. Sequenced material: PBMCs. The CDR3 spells CAISQGARNIQYF. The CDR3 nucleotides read TGTGCCATCAGTCAGGGGGCGCGGAACATTCAGTACTTC.